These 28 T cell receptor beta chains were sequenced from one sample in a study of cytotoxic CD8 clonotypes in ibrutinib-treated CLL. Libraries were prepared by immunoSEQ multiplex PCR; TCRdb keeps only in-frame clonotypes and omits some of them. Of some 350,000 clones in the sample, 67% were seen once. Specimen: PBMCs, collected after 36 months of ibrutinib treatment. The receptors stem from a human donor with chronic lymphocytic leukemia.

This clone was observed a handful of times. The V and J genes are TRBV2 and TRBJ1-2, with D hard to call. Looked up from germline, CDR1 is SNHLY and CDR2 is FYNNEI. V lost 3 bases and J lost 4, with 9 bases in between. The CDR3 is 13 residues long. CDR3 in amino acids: CASSDGMTYGYTF. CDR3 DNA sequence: TGTGCCAGCAGTGATGGAATGACCTATGGCTACACCTTC.

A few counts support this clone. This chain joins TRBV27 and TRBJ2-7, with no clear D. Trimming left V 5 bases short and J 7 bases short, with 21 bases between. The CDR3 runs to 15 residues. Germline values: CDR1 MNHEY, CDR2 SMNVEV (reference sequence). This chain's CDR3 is CASSPFAELSWEQYF. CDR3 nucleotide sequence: TGTGCCAGCAGTCCCTTTGCGGAGCTCTCGTGGGAGCAGTACTTC.

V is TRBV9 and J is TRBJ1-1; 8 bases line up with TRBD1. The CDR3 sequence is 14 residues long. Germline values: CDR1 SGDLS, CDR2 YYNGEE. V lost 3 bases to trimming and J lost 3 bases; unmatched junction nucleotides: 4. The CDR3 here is CASSEDRVYTEAFF. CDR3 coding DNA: TGTGCCAGCAGCGAGGACAGGGTTTACACTGAAGCTTTCTTT.

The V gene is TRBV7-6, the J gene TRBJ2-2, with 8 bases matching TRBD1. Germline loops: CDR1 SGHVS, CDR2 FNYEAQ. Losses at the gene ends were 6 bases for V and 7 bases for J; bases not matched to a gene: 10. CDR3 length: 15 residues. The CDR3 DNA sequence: TGTGCCAGCAGGCTAGGACAGGGAAGGTTCGGGGAGCTGTTTTTT. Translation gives CASRLGQGRFGELFF.

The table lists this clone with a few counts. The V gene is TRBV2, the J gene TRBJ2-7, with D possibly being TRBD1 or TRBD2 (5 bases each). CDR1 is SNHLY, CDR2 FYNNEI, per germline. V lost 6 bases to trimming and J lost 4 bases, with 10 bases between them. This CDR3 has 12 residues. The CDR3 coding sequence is TGTGCCAGCAGGGGGGAGCGGTACGAGCAGTACTTC. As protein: CASRGERYEQYF.

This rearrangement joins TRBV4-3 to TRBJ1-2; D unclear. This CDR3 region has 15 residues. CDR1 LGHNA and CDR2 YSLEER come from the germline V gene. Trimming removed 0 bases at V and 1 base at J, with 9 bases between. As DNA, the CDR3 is TGCGCCAGCAGCCAAGAAAACGTGGGTAACTATGGCTACACCTTC. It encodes CASSQENVGNYGYTF.

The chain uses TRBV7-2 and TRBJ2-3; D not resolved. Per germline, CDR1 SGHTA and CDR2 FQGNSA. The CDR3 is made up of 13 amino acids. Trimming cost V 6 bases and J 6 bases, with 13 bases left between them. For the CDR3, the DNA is TGTGCCAGCAGGACCCCGGGTCGGGATACGCAGTATTTT. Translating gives CASRTPGRDTQYF. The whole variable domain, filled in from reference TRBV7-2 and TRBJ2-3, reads GAGVSQSPSNKVTEKGKDVELRCDPISGHTALYWYRQSLGQGLEFLIYFQGNSAPDKSGLPSDRFSAERTGGSVSTLTIQRTQQEDSAVYLCASRTPGRDTQYFGPGTRLTVL.

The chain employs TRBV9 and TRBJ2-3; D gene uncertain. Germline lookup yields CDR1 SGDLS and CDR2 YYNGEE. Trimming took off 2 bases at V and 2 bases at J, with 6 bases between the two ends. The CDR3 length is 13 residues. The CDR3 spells CASSVSNTDTQYF. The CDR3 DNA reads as TGTGCCAGCAGCGTTAGTAACACAGATACGCAGTATTTT.

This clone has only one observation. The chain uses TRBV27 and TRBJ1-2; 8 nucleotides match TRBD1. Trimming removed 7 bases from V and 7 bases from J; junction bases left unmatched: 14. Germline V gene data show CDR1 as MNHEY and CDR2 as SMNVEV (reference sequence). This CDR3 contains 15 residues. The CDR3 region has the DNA TGTGCCAGCATCAAGGACAGGGACCTCCGCCTTGGCTACACCTTC. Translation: CASIKDRDLRLGYTF.

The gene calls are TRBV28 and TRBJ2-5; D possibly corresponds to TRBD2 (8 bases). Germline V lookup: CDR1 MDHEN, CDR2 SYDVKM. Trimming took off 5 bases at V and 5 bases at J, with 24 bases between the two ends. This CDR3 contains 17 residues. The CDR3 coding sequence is TGTGCCAGCAGTCCAACAGGGGACGGGAGGGCCAGGGAGACCCAGTACTTC. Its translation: CASSPTGDGRARETQYF.

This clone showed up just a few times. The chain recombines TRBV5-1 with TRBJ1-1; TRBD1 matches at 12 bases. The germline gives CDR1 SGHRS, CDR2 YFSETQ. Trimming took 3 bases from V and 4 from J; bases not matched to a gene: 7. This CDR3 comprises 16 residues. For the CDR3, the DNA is TGCGCCAGCAGCTGGGGACAGGGGGCGCATGGCACTGAAGCTTTCTTT. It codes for CASSWGQGAHGTEAFF. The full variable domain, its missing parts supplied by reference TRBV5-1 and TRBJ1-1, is KAGVTQTPRYLIKTRGQQVTLSCSPISGHRSVSWYQQTPGQGLQFLFEYFSETQRNKGNFPGRFSGRQFSNSRSEMNVSTLELGDSALYLCASSWGQGAHGTEAFFGQGTRLTVV.

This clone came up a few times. The CDR3 reads CASSLGARYEQYF. The CDR3, as DNA: TGTGCCAGCAGCTTAGGGGCGAGGTACGAGCAGTACTTC. The chain recombines TRBV13 with TRBJ2-7; no clear D gene. V dropped 0 bases and J dropped 4 bases, with 7 bases sitting between them. Germline V gene data show CDR1 as PRHDT and CDR2 as FYEKMQ (reference sequence). This CDR3 spans 13 amino acids. The complete variable domain, with remaining parts taken from reference TRBV13 and TRBJ2-7, reads AAGVIQSPRHLIKEKRETATLKCYPIPRHDTVYWYQQGPGQDPQFLISFYEKMQSDKGSIPDRFSAQQFSDYHSELNMSSLELGDSALYFCASSLGARYEQYFGPGTRLTVT.

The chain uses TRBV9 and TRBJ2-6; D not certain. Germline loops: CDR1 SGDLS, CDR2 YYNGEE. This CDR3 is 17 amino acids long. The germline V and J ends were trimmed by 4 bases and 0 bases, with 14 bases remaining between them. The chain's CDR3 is CASSFQTWVSGANVLTF. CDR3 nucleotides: TGTGCCAGCAGCTTCCAGACTTGGGTCTCTGGGGCCAACGTCCTGACTTTC.

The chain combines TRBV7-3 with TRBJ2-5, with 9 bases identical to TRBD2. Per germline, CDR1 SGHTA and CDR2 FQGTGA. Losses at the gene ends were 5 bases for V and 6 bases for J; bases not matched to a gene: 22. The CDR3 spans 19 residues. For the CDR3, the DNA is TGTGCCAGCAGCCCTCAGACTAGCGGAGCCCTTTTAGGGCCGAAGACCCAGTACTTC. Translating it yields CASSPQTSGALLGPKTQYF.

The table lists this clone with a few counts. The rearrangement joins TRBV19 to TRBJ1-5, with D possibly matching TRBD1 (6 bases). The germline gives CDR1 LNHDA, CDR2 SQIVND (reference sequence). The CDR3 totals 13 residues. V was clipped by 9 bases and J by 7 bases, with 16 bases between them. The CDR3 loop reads CASSHRADQPQHF. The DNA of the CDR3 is TGTGCCAGCTCTCACAGGGCGGACCAGCCCCAGCATTTT.

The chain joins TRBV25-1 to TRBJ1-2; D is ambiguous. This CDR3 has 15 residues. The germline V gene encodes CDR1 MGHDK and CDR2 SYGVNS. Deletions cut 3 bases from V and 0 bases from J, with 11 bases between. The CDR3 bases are TGTGCCAGCAGTGATACCCCTCCTGCTAACTATGGCTACACCTTC. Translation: CASSDTPPANYGYTF.

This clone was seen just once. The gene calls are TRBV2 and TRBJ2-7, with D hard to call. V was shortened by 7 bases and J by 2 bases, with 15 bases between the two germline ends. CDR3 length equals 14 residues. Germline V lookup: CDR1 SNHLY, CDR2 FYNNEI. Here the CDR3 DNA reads TGTGCCAGCACGGTACGCACTCGAACCTACGAGCAGTACTTC. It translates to CASTVRTRTYEQYF.

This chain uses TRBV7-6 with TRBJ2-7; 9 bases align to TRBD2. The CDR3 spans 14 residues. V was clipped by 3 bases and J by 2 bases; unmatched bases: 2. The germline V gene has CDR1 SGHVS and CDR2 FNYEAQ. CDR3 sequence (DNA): TGTGCCAGCAGCTTCCGCGGGGGGGCCTACGAGCAGTACTTC. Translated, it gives CASSFRGGAYEQYF.

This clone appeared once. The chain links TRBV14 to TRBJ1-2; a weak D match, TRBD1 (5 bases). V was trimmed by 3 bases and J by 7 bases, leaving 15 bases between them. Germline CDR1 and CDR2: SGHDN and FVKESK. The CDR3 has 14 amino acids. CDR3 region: CASSHEGLLRGYTF. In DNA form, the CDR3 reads TGTGCCAGCAGCCATGAGGGGCTCCTTCGTGGCTACACCTTC.

Written as DNA, the CDR3 is TGTGCCAGCAGGCCCCTTGGCGGGGGGCCTGATACGCAGTATTTT. It codes for CASRPLGGGPDTQYF. This chain joins TRBV2 and TRBJ2-3; 8 positions match TRBD2. The germline CDR1 and CDR2 sequences are SNHLY and FYNNEI. The CDR3 covers 15 residues. Losses at the gene ends were 6 bases for V and 6 bases for J; bases not matched to a gene: 11. The full variable domain, in which reference TRBV2 and TRBJ2-3 provide the parts outside the CDR3, is EPEVTQTPSHQVTQMGQEVILRCVPISNHLYFYWYRQILGQKVEFLVSFYNNEISEKSEIFDDQFSVERPDGSNFTLKIRSTKLEDSAMYFCASRPLGGGPDTQYFGPGTRLTVL.

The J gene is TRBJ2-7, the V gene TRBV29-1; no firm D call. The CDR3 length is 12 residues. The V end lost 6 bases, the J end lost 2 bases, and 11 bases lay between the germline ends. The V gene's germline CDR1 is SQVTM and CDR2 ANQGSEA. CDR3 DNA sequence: TGCAGCGTCTTAGGGAAGACCTACGAGCAGTACTTC. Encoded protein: CSVLGKTYEQYF.

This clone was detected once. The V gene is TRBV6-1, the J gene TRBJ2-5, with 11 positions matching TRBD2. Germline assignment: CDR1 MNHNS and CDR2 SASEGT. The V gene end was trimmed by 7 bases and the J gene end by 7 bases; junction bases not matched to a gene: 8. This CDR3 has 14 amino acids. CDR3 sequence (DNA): TGTGCCAGCAACGTAGCGGGGGGGGGCGTGACCCAGTACTTC. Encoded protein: CASNVAGGGVTQYF.

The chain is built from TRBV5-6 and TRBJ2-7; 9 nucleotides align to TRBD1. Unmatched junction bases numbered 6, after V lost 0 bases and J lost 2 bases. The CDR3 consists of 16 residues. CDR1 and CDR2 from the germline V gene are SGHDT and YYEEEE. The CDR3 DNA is TGTGCCAGCAGCTTGGGGACAGGGGACTTCCCCTACGAGCAGTACTTC. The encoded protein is CASSLGTGDFPYEQYF.

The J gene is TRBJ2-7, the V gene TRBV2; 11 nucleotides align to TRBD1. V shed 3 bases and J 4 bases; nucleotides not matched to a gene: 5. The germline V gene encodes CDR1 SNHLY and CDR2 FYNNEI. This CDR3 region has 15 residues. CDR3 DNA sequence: TGTGCCAGCAGTGATCGGGGACAGGGGGTTTACGAGCAGTACTTC. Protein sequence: CASSDRGQGVYEQYF. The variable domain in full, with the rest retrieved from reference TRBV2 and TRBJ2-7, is EPEVTQTPSHQVTQMGQEVILRCVPISNHLYFYWYRQILGQKVEFLVSFYNNEISEKSEIFDDQFSVERPDGSNFTLKIRSTKLEDSAMYFCASSDRGQGVYEQYFGPGTRLTVT.

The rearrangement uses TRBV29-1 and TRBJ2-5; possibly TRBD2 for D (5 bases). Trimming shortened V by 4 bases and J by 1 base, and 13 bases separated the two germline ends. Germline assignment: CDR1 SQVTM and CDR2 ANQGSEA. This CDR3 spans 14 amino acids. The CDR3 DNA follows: TGCAGCGTTGTCCCAGCGGTCGGCCAAGAGACCCAGTACTTC. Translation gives CSVVPAVGQETQYF.

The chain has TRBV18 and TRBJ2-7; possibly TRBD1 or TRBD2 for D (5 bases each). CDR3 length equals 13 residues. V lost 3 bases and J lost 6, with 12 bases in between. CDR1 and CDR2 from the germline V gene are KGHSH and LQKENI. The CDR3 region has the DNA TGTGCCAGCTCACCTAGACAGAGCGGCGAGCAGTACTTC. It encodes CASSPRQSGEQYF.

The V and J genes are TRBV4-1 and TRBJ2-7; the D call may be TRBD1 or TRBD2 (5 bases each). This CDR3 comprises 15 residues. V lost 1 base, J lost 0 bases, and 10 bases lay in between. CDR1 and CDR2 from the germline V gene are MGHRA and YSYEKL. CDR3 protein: CASSQGWGTSYEQYF. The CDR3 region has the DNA TGCGCCAGCAGCCAAGGGTGGGGGACCTCCTACGAGCAGTACTTC.

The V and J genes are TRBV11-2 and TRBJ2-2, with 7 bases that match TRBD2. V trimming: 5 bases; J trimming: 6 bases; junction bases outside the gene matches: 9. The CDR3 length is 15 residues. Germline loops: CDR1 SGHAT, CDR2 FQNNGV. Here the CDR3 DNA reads TGTGCCAGCAGCCAGGGACTATTATATGCCGGGGAGCTGTTTTTT. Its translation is CASSQGLLYAGELFF.